The 7 T cell receptor beta chains below were found in one sample sequenced in a study of blood T cell repertoires in COVID-19. Assay used: immunoSEQ multiplex PCR; TCRdb lists only in-frame clones, some missing. The sample yields 250,000 to 300,000 clones, over 75% seen once. Sequencing was done on a sample of peripheral blood. Every receptor here comes from a woman aged 70 to 79 with COVID-19, enrolled during active disease.

The CDR3 DNA sequence: TGTGCCAGCAGTTTGTCAGGGGGTAATTCACCCCTCCACTTT. Amino acids: CASSLSGGNSPLHF. This chain links TRBV27 with TRBJ1-6; 7 bases agree with TRBD1. Germline loops: CDR1 MNHEY, CDR2 SMNVEV (reference sequence). This CDR3 is built from 14 residues. Losses at the gene ends were 3 bases for V and 6 bases for J; bases not matched to a gene: 2.

This chain links TRBV20-1 with TRBJ2-7, with 7 nucleotides matching TRBD1. Germline values: CDR1 DFQATT, CDR2 SNEGSKA (reference sequence). The CDR3 spans 13 residues. The V and J ends lost 6 bases and 1 base, in that order; junction bases with no gene match: 6. This CDR3 is CSASRDSSYEQYF. CDR3 DNA sequence: TGCAGTGCCAGTAGGGACAGTTCCTACGAGCAGTACTTC.

This chain uses TRBV5-5 with TRBJ2-5, with 13 bases that match TRBD2. V lost 4 bases and J lost 4; bases outside the gene matches: 7. The CDR3 consists of 16 residues. Germline CDR1 and CDR2: SGHKS and YYEKEE (reference sequence). The CDR3 coding sequence is TGTGCCAGCAGCCCCGGGACTAGCGGGAATTCAGAGACCCAGTACTTC. Amino acid sequence: CASSPGTSGNSETQYF.

The genes are TRBV7-3 and TRBJ1-1, with TRBD1 identical over 7 bases. Germline loops: CDR1 SGHTA, CDR2 FQGTGA. The V gene end was trimmed by 5 bases and the J gene end by 1 base; junction bases not matched to a gene: 7. The CDR3 is 15 amino acids. The CDR3 DNA follows: TGTGCCAGCAGCCCAGGGGGGCGGCGGAACACTGAAGCTTTCTTT. Protein sequence: CASSPGGRRNTEAFF.

This clone was detected only a few times. This sample includes further DNA sequences coding for the same CDR3. In nucleotides, the CDR3 is TGTGCCAGCAGCGTAGCGGGGGACACTGAAGCTTTCTTT. Translated: CASSVAGDTEAFF. The genes are TRBV9 and TRBJ1-1, with D possibly TRBD1 on 5 matching bases. The CDR3 is made up of 13 amino acids. V dropped 0 bases and J dropped 3 bases, with 6 bases sitting between them. From germline, CDR1 is SGDLS and CDR2 YYNGEE.

The chain is built from TRBV13 and TRBJ2-7; TRBD1 matches 11 bases. The CDR3 extends over 15 amino acids. Losses at the gene ends were 3 bases for V and 5 bases for J; bases not matched to a gene: 6. CDR1 is PRHDT, CDR2 FYEKMQ, per germline (reference sequence). The CDR3 loop reads CASSFPGQGAHEQYF. The DNA of the CDR3 is TGTGCCAGCAGCTTCCCAGGACAGGGGGCCCACGAGCAGTACTTC. The whole variable domain, filled in from reference TRBV13 and TRBJ2-7, reads AAGVIQSPRHLIKEKRETATLKCYPIPRHDTVYWYQQGPGQDPQFLISFYEKMQSDKGSIPDRFSAQQFSDYHSELNMSSLELGDSALYFCASSFPGQGAHEQYFGPGTRLTVT.

The chain employs TRBV7-8 and TRBJ1-5, with no clear D. CDR1 and CDR2 from the germline V gene are SGHVS and FQNEAQ. V was trimmed by 2 bases and J by 4 bases, leaving 9 bases between them. This CDR3 contains 14 residues. This CDR3 reads CASSLIRENQPQHF. For the CDR3, the DNA is TGTGCCAGCAGCTTAATAAGGGAGAATCAGCCCCAGCATTTT.